This TCR beta chain was obtained from a study of T cells in Graves' hyperthyroidism and ophthalmopathy. Study information: The initial diagnosis was the point when peripheral blood was collected, ahead of any treatment.

Germline V gene data show CDR1 as SGHAT and CDR2 as FQNNGV. J lost 6 bases, V lost 3 bases, and 3 bases had no gene match. The CDR3 runs 13 residues. Template material for amplifying TCR beta CDR3 regions consisted of RNA transcripts. In the first-round RT-PCR of the TCR CDR3, the HTBI primer set was used. TCRdb fed the multiplex PCR reads into MiXCR, producing one record per CDR3 protein. The top ten clones hold 30% to 40% of a sample with about 640,000 distinct CDR3 sequences, less than 25% of them seen once. This clonotype was detected ten times or more. In making diagnoses, clinical symptoms, serum thyroxine and TRAb, thyroid ultrasound and orbital computed tomography were all used.

The receptor was derived from a young man with Graves' ophthalmopathy. Material for sequencing was blood. This rearrangement joins TRBV11-2 to TRBJ2-7; 9 bases line up with TRBD2. The CDR3 region has the DNA TGTGCCAGCAGCTTTGGGACTAGCTCCGAGCAGTACTTC. Protein sequence: CASSFGTSSEQYF.